One and the same sample provided the 23 T cell receptor beta chains below, sequenced in a study of T-cell reconstitution after alpha-beta-depleted transplantation in children. Unique molecular identifiers were incorporated during preparation of the TCRbeta library. MiXCR, applied by TCRdb to the PCR reads, yields one record per CDR3 protein. Of about 97,000 distinct CDR3 sequences listed, under 7% are singletons. The sample here was PBMCs, mostly from graft donor cells, taken 60 days after TCRalphabeta/CD19-depleted stem cell transplant. Receptor source: a female patient between 2 and 15 years old who had a stem cell transplant for Fanconi anemia, so the T cells may come from the graft donor.

This clonotype was seen a few times. This chain links TRBV5-1 with TRBJ2-1; D not resolved. Deletions cut 1 base from V and 2 bases from J, with 7 bases between. This CDR3 has 14 amino acids. CDR1 is SGHRS and CDR2 is YFSETQ in the germline V gene. The CDR3 DNA sequence: TGCGCCAGCAGCTTGCCGCAGACCTACAATGAGCAGTTCTTC. Protein sequence: CASSLPQTYNEQFF. The whole variable domain, remainder taken from reference TRBV5-1 and TRBJ2-1, is KAGVTQTPRYLIKTRGQQVTLSCSPISGHRSVSWYQQTPGQGLQFLFEYFSETQRNKGNFPGRFSGRQFSNSRSEMNVSTLELGDSALYLCASSLPQTYNEQFFGPGTRLTVL.

The rearrangement uses TRBV6-5 and TRBJ2-3; D possibly matches TRBD1 or TRBD2 (5 bases each). The CDR3 spans 15 residues. V shed 6 bases and J shed 2 bases, with 15 bases lying between them. CDR1 and CDR2 (germline): MNHEY, SVGAGI. CDR3 in amino acids: CASRMGRTLTDTQYF. The CDR3, as DNA: TGTGCCAGCAGGATGGGACGTACCCTCACAGATACGCAGTATTTT.

This chain joins TRBV11-3 and TRBJ2-5; D is possibly TRBD2 (5 bases). V was pared by 1 base and J by 3 bases, with 15 bases between. Germline loops: CDR1 SGHNT, CDR2 YENEEA. This CDR3 region has 16 residues. CDR3 in DNA: TGTGCCAGCAGCTTAGGAAGGAGCGGAGAGAAAGAGACCCAGTACTTC. It specifies CASSLGRSGEKETQYF.

This chain uses TRBV6-1 with TRBJ2-6; 9 bases are a match to TRBD2. Germline CDR1 is MNHNS and CDR2 is SASEGT. V trimming: 9 bases; J trimming: 0 bases; junction bases outside the gene matches: 9. The CDR3 runs 17 residues. DNA of the CDR3: TGTGCCAGTTACCGGACTAGCGCCATCTCTGGGGCCAACGTCCTGACTTTC. It encodes CASYRTSAISGANVLTF.

This clonotype was counted only a few times. Because the CDR3's place on the DNA is in doubt, the DNA is left out and the CDR3 is given as listed by TCRdb. This chain links TRBV24-1 with TRBJ2-5; TRBD1, the table's D call, was not compared with the DNA. The CDR3 length is 16 residues, termini included. Germline loops: CDR1 KGHDR, CDR2 SFDVKD. CDR3 residues: CATSDSGQGARETQYF.

The chain uses TRBV5-1 and TRBJ2-1; D not certain. This CDR3 spans 17 amino acids. Germline V gene sequence: CDR1 SGHRS, CDR2 YFSETQ. Trimming removed 0 bases at V and 0 bases at J, with 13 bases between. Here the CDR3 DNA reads TGCGCCAGCAGCTTGGGTGGACGGTCGAGCTCCTACAATGAGCAGTTCTTC. Translation: CASSLGGRSSSYNEQFF.

This clonotype was recorded at least ten times. This chain joins TRBV20-1 and TRBJ2-5; the D is unclear. This CDR3 region has 14 residues. V lost 1 base to trimming and J lost 4 bases, with 13 bases between them. Germline CDR1 and CDR2: DFQATT and SNEGSKA (reference sequence). The DNA of the CDR3 is TGCAGTGCTAGAGTTAGCCCGGTCGCAGAGACCCAGTACTTC. Its protein product is CSARVSPVAETQYF.

This chain links TRBV2 with TRBJ2-1, with a weak D call TRBD2 (5 bases). This CDR3 is 15 amino acids long. Germline V gene lookup returns CDR1 SNHLY and CDR2 FYNNEI. V was clipped by 6 bases and J by 3 bases, with 15 bases between them. The CDR3 is CASSATSPSYNEQFF. The CDR3 region has the DNA TGTGCCAGCAGCGCTACTAGTCCTAGCTACAATGAGCAGTTCTTC.

In its sample, this clonotype was seen many times. This rearrangement joins TRBV5-4 to TRBJ2-2; D remains ambiguous. CDR1 is SGHNT, CDR2 YYREEE, per germline (reference sequence). The CDR3 is 15 amino acids. Trimming left V 6 bases short and J 0 bases short, with 12 bases between. CDR3: CASNHWQANTGELFF. CDR3 nucleotides: TGTGCCAGCAACCACTGGCAGGCGAACACCGGGGAGCTGTTTTTT. The variable domain in full, with the rest retrieved from reference TRBV5-4 and TRBJ2-2, is ETGVTQSPTHLIKTRGQQVTLRCSSQSGHNTVSWYQQALGQGPQFIFQYYREEENGRGNFPPRFSGLQFPNYSSELNVNALELDDSALYLCASNHWQANTGELFFGEGSRLTVL.

This clonotype was detected ten times or more. The CDR3 protein is CASSLEGRTTGGNIQYF. The CDR3 DNA follows: TGTGCCAGCAGCTTAGAGGGGAGGACGACTGGTGGAAACATTCAGTACTTC. This chain uses TRBV11-2 with TRBJ2-4; D perhaps matches TRBD2 (6 bases). Trimming removed 0 bases from V and 6 bases from J, with 18 bases in between. The germline CDR1 and CDR2 sequences are SGHAT and FQNNGV. The CDR3 extends over 17 amino acids.

This clonotype was counted at least ten times. This rearrangement joins TRBV5-1 to TRBJ2-2, with 14 bases lining up with TRBD2. The CDR3 length is 16 residues. The germline V gene has CDR1 SGHRS and CDR2 YFSETQ. V dropped 6 bases and J dropped 8; count of bases not matched to a gene: 9. The CDR3 coding sequence is TGCGCCAGCAACAGGGGGACTAGCGGGAGAGCGGGGGAGCTGTTTTTT. It yields the protein CASNRGTSGRAGELFF. Using reference TRBV5-1 and TRBJ2-2 for the parts outside the CDR3, the full variable domain is KAGVTQTPRYLIKTRGQQVTLSCSPISGHRSVSWYQQTPGQGLQFLFEYFSETQRNKGNFPGRFSGRQFSNSRSEMNVSTLELGDSALYLCASNRGTSGRAGELFFGEGSRLTVL.

This clonotype was found many times. V gene TRBV20-1 combines with J gene TRBJ2-3; 8 bases match TRBD2. The germline V gene encodes CDR1 DFQATT and CDR2 SNEGSKA (reference sequence). This CDR3 is 13 amino acids long. The V segment lost 1 base and the J segment 4 bases; nucleotides outside the gene matches: 1. In nucleotides, the CDR3 is TGCAGTGCTAGAGGGACTAGCCCAGATACGCAGTATTTT. It specifies CSARGTSPDTQYF.

At least ten counts were recorded for this clonotype. J is TRBJ2-3 and V is TRBV20-1; 12 bases map to TRBD2. CDR1 DFQATT and CDR2 SNEGSKA come from the germline V gene (reference sequence). This CDR3 spans 14 amino acids. V lost 4 bases and J lost 7; bases outside the gene matches: 6. The CDR3 is CSATLAGGPNTQYF. The CDR3 nucleotides read TGCAGTGCTACCCTAGCGGGGGGGCCGAATACGCAGTATTTT.

The gene calls are TRBV20-1 and TRBJ2-5, with TRBD2 identical over 7 bases. The trim removed 6 bases at V and 0 bases at J, leaving 4 bases unmatched. The CDR3 consists of 13 residues. The V gene's germline CDR1 is DFQATT and CDR2 SNEGSKA (reference sequence). The CDR3 DNA reads as TGCAGTGCGGCTAGCGGCAACCAAGAGACCCAGTACTTC. Encoded protein: CSAASGNQETQYF.

The V call is TRBV20-1, the J call TRBJ2-3, with no clear D. This CDR3 is 13 amino acids long. Between the trimmed V and J ends, which lost 0 bases and 3 bases, there was a span of 7 bases. CDR1 and CDR2 (germline): DFQATT, SNEGSKA (reference sequence). CDR3 loop: CSARDVLTDTQYF. The CDR3 DNA sequence: TGCAGTGCTAGAGATGTCCTTACAGATACGCAGTATTTT.

To note about this clonotype: The conserved phenylalanine or tryptophan normally closing the CDR3 is absent here, so this likely arose from a read error. The chain couples TRBV20-1 to TRBJ2-7; 8 nucleotides match TRBD2. Germline assignment: CDR1 DFQATT and CDR2 SNEGSKA (reference sequence). The V gene end was trimmed by 0 bases and the J gene end by 3 bases; junction bases not matched to a gene: 16. The CDR3 runs 18 residues. DNA of the CDR3: TGCAGTGCTAGAGAGTTGTCGGGGGGGCCCGACAGGTTCTACGAGCAGTACATC. It translates to CSARELSGGPDRFYEQYI.

At least ten counts were recorded for this clonotype. V gene TRBV5-5 combines with J gene TRBJ2-5, with TRBD2 identical over 7 bases. The V and J ends lost 0 bases and 5 bases, in that order; junction bases with no gene match: 7. This CDR3 region has 15 residues. Germline loops: CDR1 SGHKS, CDR2 YYEKEE (reference sequence). This CDR3 is CASSLDRAGRETQYF. The CDR3 DNA reads TGTGCCAGCAGCTTGGATCGTGCCGGGAGGGAGACCCAGTACTTC.

This clonotype was seen ten or more times. This sequence joins TRBV12-3 or TRBV12-4 and TRBJ2-2; D ambiguous. CDR3 length: 12 amino acids. V lost 11 bases, J lost 1 base, and 8 bases lay in between. The CDR3 region has the DNA TGTGCCGCGAAGCAGAACACCGGGGAGCTGTTTTTT. It codes for CAAKQNTGELFF.

This clonotype was recorded at least ten times. This chain uses TRBV5-1 with TRBJ2-2; D remains unclear. Germline V gene lookup returns CDR1 SGHRS and CDR2 YFSETQ. CDR3 length equals 13 residues. Trimming took 2 bases from V and 0 from J, leaving 2 bases between them. CDR3 in DNA: TGCGCCAGCAGCTTTGCGAACACCGGGGAGCTGTTTTTT. Protein: CASSFANTGELFF.

This clonotype was detected only a few times. The V gene is TRBV12-3 or TRBV12-4, the J gene TRBJ1-2; D is possibly TRBD1 (5 bases). CDR3 length: 15 residues. Trimming stripped 5 bases from V and 9 bases from J, with 22 bases between. The CDR3 region has the DNA TGTGCCAGCAGTCCCCCATTCGGGACGGGCCTACGCTACACCTTC. Its translation: CASSPPFGTGLRYTF.

This clonotype has a count of ten or more. The chain recombines TRBV5-1 with TRBJ1-3, with TRBD1 matching over 7 bases. V lost 6 bases to trimming and J lost 2 bases; unmatched junction nucleotides: 5. This CDR3 spans 14 amino acids. Germline CDR1 reads SGHRS; CDR2 reads YFSETQ. CDR3 DNA: TGCGCCAGCAAGCCGGGGACAGCTGGAAACACCATATATTTT. This sequence encodes CASKPGTAGNTIYF.

This clonotype has ten or more counts. The gene calls are TRBV27 and TRBJ2-3, with D maybe TRBD1 (6 bases). The CDR3 is made up of 14 amino acids. Per the germline V gene, CDR1 is MNHEY and CDR2 is SMNVEV (reference sequence). V was pared by 5 bases and J by 6 bases, with 15 bases between. CDR3 DNA: TGTGCCAGCAGTATGCGACAGGTCCGGGATACGCAGTATTTT. Residues: CASSMRQVRDTQYF.

In this sample, this clonotype turned up a few times. The junction departs from the called germline gene at one end, perhaps through a read error. The V call is TRBV20-1, the J call TRBJ2-2; TRBD2 matches at 13 bases. Germline V CDR1 and CDR2: DFQATT, SNEGSKA (reference sequence). The CDR3 is 18 residues long. The DNA of the CDR3 is TGCAGTGCCCGGTCTTTACTAGCGGGGGGGCCGAATACCGGGGAGCTGTTTTTT. This gives the protein CSARSLLAGGPNTGELFF.